The clone carrying this T cell receptor beta chain has a handful of counts. Its antigen is unknown. The data were obtained in a study of T-cell memory formation after mild COVID-19. At the level of the study: Largely donor-specific sequence clusters came from two donors. Findings and limits, study-wide: Clones which contracted sat mainly in CM and EM if CD4+, and in EMRA if CD8+. Second-wave clones reaching peak frequency on day 37 lacked confirmed SARS-CoV-2 specificity.

CDR1 and CDR2 from the germline V gene are MNHEY and SMNVEV (reference sequence). The CDR3 extends over 15 amino acids. V was cut by 3 bases and J by 4 bases, with 15 bases left in between. From 5'RACE with constant-segment primers came TCR alpha and TCR beta cDNA libraries that carried sample barcodes and UMIs. MiXCR, run by TCRdb on the 5' RACE reads, gives a single entry per CDR3 protein. The sample shows about 560,000 distinct CDR3 sequences, 15% to 20% of them seen only once. The J gene is TRBJ2-5, the V gene TRBV27; D perhaps matches TRBD1 (5 bases). The sequence was collected from an adult woman who had mild COVID-19 (a few samples of this study predate the infection). Cell type and time point are not known. The sequencing sample was made of PBMCs or a T cell subset sorted from them (not recorded which). The CDR3 coding sequence is TGTGCCAGCAGTTTCTCCCAGGGTGCAAGAGAGACCCAGTACTTC. Translated: CASSFSQGARETQYF.